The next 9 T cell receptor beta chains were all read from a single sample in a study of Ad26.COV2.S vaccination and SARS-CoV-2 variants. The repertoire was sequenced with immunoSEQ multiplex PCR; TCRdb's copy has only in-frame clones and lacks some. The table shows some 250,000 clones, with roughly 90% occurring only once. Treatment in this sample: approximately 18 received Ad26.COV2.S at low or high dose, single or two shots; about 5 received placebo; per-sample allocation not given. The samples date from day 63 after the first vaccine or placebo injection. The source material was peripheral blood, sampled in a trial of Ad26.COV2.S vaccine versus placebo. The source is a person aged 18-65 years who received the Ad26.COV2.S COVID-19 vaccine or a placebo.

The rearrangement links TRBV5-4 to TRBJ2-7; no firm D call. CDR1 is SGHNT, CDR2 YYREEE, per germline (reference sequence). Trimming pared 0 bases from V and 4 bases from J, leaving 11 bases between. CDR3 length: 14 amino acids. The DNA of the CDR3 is TGTGCCAGCAGCTTGGATGCAAGGATTTACGAGCAGTACTTC. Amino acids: CASSLDARIYEQYF.

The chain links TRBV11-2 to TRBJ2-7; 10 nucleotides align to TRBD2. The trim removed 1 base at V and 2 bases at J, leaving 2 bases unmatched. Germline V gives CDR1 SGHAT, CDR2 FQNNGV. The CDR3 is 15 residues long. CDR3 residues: CASSLVSGRAYEQYF. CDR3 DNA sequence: TGTGCCAGCAGCTTAGTGAGCGGGAGGGCCTACGAGCAGTACTTC. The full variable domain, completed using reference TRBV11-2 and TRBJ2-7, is EAGVAQSPRYKIIEKRQSVAFWCNPISGHATLYWYQQILGQGPKLLIQFQNNGVVDDSQLPKDRFSAERLKGVDSTLKIQPAKLEDSAVYLCASSLVSGRAYEQYFGPGTRLTVT.

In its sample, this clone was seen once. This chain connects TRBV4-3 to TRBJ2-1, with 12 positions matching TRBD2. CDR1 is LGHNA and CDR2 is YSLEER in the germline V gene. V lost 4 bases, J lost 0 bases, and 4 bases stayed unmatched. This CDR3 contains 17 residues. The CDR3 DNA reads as TGCGCCAGCAGCCCCAGACTAGCGGGAGTCTCCTACAATGAGCAGTTCTTC. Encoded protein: CASSPRLAGVSYNEQFF.

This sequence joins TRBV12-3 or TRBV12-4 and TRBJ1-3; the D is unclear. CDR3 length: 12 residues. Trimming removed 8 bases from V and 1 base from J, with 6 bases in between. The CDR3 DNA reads TGTGCCAGCCACATATCTGGAAACACCATATATTTT. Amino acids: CASHISGNTIYF.

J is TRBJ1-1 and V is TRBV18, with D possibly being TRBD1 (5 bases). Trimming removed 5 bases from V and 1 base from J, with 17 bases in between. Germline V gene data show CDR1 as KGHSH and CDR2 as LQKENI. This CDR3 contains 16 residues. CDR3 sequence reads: CASSSLTDTQNTEAFF. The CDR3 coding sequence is TGTGCCAGCTCATCCCTGACAGACACTCAGAACACTGAAGCTTTCTTT.

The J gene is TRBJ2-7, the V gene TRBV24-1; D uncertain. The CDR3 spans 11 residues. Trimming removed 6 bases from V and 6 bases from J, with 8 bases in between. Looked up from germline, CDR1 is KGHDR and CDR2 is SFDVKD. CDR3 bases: TGTGCCACCAGTTTTCGTGGCGAGCAGTACTTC. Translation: CATSFRGEQYF.

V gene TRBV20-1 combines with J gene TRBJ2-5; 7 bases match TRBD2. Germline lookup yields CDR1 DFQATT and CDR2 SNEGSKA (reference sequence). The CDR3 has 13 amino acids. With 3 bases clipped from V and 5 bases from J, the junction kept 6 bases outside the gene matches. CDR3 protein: CSASGLAVETQYF. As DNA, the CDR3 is TGCAGTGCTAGTGGTCTAGCGGTGGAGACCCAGTACTTC.

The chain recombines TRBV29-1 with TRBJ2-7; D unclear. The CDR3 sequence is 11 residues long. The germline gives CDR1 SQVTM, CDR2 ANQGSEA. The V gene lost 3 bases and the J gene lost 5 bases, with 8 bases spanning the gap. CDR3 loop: CSVDVGHEQYF. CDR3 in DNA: TGCAGCGTTGACGTGGGTCACGAGCAGTACTTC.

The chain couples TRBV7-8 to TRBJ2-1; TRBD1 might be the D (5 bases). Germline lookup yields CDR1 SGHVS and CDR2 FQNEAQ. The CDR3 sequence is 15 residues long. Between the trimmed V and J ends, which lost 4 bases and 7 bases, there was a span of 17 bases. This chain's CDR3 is CASSWTMSKGNEQFF. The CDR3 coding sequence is TGTGCCAGCAGCTGGACCATGTCGAAGGGGAATGAGCAGTTCTTC.